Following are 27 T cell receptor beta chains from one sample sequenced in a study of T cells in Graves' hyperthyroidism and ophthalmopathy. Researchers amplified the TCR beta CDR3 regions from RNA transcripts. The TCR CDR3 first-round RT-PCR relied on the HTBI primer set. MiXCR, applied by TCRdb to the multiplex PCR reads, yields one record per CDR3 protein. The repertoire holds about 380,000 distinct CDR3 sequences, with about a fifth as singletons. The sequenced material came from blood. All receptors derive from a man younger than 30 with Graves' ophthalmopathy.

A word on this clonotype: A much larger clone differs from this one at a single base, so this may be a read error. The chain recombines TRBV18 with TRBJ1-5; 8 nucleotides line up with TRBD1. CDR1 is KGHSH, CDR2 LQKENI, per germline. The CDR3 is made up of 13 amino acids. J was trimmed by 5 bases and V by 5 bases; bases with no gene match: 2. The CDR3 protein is CASSAGQDQPQHF. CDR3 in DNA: TGTGCCAGCTCAGCGGGACAGGATCAGCCCCAGCATTTT.

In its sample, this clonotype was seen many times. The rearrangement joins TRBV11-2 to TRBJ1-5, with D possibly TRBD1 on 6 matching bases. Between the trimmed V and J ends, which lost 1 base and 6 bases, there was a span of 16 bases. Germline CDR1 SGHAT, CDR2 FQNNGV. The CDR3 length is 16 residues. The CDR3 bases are TGTGCCAGCAGCTTAGTTCCCCTGTCAGGGGCTCAGCCCCAGCATTTT. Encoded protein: CASSLVPLSGAQPQHF.

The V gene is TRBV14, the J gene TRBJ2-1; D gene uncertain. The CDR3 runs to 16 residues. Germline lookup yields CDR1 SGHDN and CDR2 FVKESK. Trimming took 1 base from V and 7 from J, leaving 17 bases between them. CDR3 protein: CASSQGVRRKSNEQFF. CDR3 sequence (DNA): TGTGCCAGCAGCCAAGGGGTTAGGAGAAAATCAAATGAGCAGTTCTTC.

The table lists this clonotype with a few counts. This chain's CDR3 is CASSIRTGAEAFF. The CDR3 DNA sequence: TGTGCCAGTAGTATCAGGACAGGGGCTGAAGCTTTCTTT. This chain uses TRBV19 with TRBJ1-1; 9 nucleotides line up with TRBD1. This CDR3 has 13 residues. Per the germline V gene, CDR1 is LNHDA and CDR2 is SQIVND (reference sequence). Trimming cost V 3 bases and J 6 bases; bases outside gene matches: 2.

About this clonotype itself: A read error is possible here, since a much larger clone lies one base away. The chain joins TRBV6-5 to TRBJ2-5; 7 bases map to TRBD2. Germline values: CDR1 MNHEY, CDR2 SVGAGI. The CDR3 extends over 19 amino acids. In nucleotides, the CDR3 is TGTGCCAACAGTTACTCGGAGTTGCCGGGGGGTAGTATCCAAGAGACCCAGTACTTC. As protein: CANSYSELPGGSIQETQYF.

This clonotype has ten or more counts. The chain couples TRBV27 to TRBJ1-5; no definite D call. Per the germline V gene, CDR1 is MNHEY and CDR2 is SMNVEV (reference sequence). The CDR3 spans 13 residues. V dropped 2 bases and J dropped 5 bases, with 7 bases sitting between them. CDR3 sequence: CASSLGSHQPQHF. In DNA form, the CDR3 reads TGTGCCAGCAGTTTAGGGTCGCATCAGCCCCAGCATTTT.

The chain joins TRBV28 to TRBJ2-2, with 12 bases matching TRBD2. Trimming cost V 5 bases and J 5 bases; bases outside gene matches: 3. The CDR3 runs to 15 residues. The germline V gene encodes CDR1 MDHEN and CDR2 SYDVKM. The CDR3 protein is CASSEGTSGTGELFF. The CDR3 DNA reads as TGTGCCAGCAGTGAGGGGACTAGCGGGACCGGGGAGCTGTTTTTT.

As DNA, the CDR3 is TGTGCCTCCCAGGGGGCGACTGGGGCCAACGTCCTGACTTTC. Translating gives CASQGATGANVLTF. This chain joins TRBV10-3 and TRBJ2-6, with 8 bases identical to TRBD1. Germline V CDR1 and CDR2: ENHRY, SYGVKD. The CDR3 totals 14 residues. The ends lost 11 bases at V and 2 bases at J; junction bases unmatched: 5.

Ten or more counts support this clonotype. CDR3 protein: CASSQQGTEAFF. The CDR3 DNA follows: TGTGCCAGCTCACAGCAGGGCACTGAAGCTTTCTTT. The rearrangement uses TRBV18 and TRBJ1-1; D might be TRBD1 (5 bases). V was shortened by 4 bases and J by 4 bases, with 7 bases between the two germline ends. Germline-derived CDR1 and CDR2 are KGHSH and LQKENI. CDR3 size: 12 residues. Together with reference TRBV18 and TRBJ1-1, the CDR3 gives the full variable domain: NAGVMQNPRHLVRRRGQEARLRCSPMKGHSHVYWYRQLPEEGLKFMVYLQKENIIDESGMPKERFSAEFPKEGPSILRIQQVVRGDSAAYFCASSQQGTEAFFGQGTRLTVV.

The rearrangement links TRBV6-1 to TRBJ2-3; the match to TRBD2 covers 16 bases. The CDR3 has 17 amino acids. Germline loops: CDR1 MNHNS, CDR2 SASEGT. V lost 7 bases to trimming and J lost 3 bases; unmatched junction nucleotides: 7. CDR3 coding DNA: TGTGCCAGCACCCAGGGACTAGCGGGGGGGTGGACAGATACGCAGTATTTT. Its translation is CASTQGLAGGWTDTQYF.

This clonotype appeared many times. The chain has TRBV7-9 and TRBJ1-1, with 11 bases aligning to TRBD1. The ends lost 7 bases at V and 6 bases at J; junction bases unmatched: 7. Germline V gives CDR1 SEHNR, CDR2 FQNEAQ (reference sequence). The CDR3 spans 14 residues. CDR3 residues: CASTLRDRGSEAFF. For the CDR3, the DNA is TGTGCCAGCACTCTCCGGGACAGGGGGTCTGAAGCTTTCTTT. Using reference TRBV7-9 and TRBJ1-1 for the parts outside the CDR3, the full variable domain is DTGVSQNPRHKITKRGQNVTFRCDPISEHNRLYWYRQTLGQGPEFLTYFQNEAQLEKSRLLSDRFSAERPKGSFSTLEIQRTEQGDSAMYLCASTLRDRGSEAFFGQGTRLTVV.

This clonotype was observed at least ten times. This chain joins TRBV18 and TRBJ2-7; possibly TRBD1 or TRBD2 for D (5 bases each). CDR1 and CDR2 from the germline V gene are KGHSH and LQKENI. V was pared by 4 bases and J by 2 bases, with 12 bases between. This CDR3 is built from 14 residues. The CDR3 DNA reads TGTGCCAGCTCACACGGGACGGATGCCTACGAGCAGTACTTC. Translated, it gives CASSHGTDAYEQYF.

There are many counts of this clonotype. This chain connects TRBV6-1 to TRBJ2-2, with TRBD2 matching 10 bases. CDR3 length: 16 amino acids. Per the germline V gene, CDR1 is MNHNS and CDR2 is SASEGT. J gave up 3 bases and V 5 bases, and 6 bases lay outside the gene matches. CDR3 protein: CASSWLAGAYTGELFF. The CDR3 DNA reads TGTGCCAGCAGTTGGCTAGCGGGGGCCTACACCGGGGAGCTGTTTTTT.

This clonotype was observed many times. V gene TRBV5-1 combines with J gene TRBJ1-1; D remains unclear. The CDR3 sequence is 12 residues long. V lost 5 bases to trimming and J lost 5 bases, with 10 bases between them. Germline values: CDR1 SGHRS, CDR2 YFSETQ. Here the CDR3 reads CASSSGRTEAFF. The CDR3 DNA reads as TGCGCCAGCAGTTCAGGACGGACTGAAGCTTTCTTT.

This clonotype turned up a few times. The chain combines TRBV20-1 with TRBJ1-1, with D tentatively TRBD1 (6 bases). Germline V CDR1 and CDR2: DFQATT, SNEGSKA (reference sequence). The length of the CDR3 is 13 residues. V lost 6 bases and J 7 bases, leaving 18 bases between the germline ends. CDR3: CSAAPRGRGEAFF. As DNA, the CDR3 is TGCAGTGCCGCGCCCAGGGGTAGGGGTGAAGCTTTCTTT.

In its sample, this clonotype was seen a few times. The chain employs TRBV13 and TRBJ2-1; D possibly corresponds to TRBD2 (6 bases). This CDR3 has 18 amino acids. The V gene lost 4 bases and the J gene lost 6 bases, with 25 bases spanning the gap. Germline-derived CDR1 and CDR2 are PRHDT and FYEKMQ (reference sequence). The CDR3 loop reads CASSSPITLANSLNEQFF. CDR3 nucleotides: TGTGCCAGCAGCTCTCCGATCACTCTAGCGAATTCTCTCAATGAGCAGTTCTTC. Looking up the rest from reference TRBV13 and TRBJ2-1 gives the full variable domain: AAGVIQSPRHLIKEKRETATLKCYPIPRHDTVYWYQQGPGQDPQFLISFYEKMQSDKGSIPDRFSAQQFSDYHSELNMSSLELGDSALYFCASSSPITLANSLNEQFFGPGTRLTVL.

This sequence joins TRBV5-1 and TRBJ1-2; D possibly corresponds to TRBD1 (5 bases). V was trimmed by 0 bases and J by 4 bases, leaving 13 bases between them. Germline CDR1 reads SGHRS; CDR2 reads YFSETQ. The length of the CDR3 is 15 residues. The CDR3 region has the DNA TGCGCCAGCAGCTTGGGGGGCCCCTATGTCTATGGCTACACCTTC. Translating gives CASSLGGPYVYGYTF. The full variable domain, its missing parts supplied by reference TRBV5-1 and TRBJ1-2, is KAGVTQTPRYLIKTRGQQVTLSCSPISGHRSVSWYQQTPGQGLQFLFEYFSETQRNKGNFPGRFSGRQFSNSRSEMNVSTLELGDSALYLCASSLGGPYVYGYTFGSGTRLTVV.

The CDR3 sequence: CASSLRTGWSNQPQHF. As DNA, the CDR3 is TGTGCCAGCAGCTTGAGGACAGGTTGGAGCAATCAGCCCCAGCATTTT. This chain links TRBV7-2 with TRBJ1-5, with TRBD1 matching 7 bases. Unmatched junction bases numbered 6, after V lost 3 bases and J lost 1 base. The germline V gene encodes CDR1 SGHTA and CDR2 FQGNSA. The CDR3 consists of 16 residues.

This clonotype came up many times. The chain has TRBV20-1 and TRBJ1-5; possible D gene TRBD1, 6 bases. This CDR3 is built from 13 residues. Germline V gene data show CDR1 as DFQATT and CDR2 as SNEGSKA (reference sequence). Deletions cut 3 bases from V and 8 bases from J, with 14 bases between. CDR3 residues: CSASGQFAEPQHF. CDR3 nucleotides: TGCAGTGCTAGTGGACAGTTCGCGGAGCCCCAGCATTTT.

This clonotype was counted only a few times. CDR3 protein: CSARRAGVALTTDTQYF. CDR3 bases: TGCAGTGCTAGAAGGGCGGGGGTTGCTCTTACCACAGATACGCAGTATTTT. This chain connects TRBV20-1 to TRBJ2-3; 7 bases align to TRBD2. The germline CDR1 and CDR2 sequences are DFQATT and SNEGSKA (reference sequence). CDR3 length: 17 residues. J lost 2 bases, V lost 2 bases, and 13 bases had no gene match.

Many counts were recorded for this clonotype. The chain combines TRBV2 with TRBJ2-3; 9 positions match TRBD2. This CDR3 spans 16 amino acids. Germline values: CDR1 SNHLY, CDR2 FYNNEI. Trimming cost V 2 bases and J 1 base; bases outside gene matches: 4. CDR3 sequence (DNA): TGTGCCAGCAGTGAAAGGGCTAGCGGGGGCACAGATACGCAGTATTTT. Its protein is CASSERASGGTDTQYF.

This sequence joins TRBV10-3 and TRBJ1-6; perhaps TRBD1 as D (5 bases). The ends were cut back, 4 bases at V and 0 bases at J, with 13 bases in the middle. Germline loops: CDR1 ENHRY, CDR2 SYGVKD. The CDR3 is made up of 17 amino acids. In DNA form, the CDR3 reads TGTGCCATCAGTGGAAGGGACGGGAGCTCCTATAATTCACCCCTCCACTTT. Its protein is CAISGRDGSSYNSPLHF.

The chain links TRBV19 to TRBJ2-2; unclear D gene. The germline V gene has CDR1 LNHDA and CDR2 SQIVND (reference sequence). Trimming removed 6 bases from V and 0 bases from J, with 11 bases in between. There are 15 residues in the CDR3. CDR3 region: CASSPTTANTGELFF. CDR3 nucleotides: TGTGCCAGTAGCCCGACAACCGCGAACACCGGGGAGCTGTTTTTT.

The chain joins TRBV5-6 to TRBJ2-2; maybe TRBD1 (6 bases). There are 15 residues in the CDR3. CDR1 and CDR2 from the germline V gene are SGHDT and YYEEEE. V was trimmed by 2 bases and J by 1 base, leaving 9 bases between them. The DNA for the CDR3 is TGTGCCAGCAGCTTCCGGACAGTGAACACCGGGGAGCTGTTTTTT. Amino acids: CASSFRTVNTGELFF.

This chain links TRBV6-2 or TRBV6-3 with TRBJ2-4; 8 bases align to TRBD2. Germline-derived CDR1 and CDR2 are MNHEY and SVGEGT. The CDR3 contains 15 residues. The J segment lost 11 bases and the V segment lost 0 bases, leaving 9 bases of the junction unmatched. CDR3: CASSYSLRGGILQYF. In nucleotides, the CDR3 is TGTGCCAGCAGTTACTCGCTACGGGGGGGGATCCTTCAGTACTTC.

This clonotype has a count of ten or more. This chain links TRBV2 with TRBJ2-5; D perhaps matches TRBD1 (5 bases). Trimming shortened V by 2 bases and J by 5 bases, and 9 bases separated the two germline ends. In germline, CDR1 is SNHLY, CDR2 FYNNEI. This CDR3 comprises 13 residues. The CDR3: CASSEPGIETQYF. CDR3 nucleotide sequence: TGTGCCAGCAGTGAACCAGGGATCGAGACCCAGTACTTC.

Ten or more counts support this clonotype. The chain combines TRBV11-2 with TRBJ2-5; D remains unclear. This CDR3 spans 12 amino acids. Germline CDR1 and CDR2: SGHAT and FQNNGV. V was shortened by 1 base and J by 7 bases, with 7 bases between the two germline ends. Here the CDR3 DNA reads TGTGCCAGCAGCTTAGCCCCCAGGACCCAGTACTTC. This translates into CASSLAPRTQYF.